Reported below is one T cell receptor (beta chain). Sequencing templates came from extracted RNA that was reverse transcribed into cDNA. Here immunoSEQ multiplex PCR was the method, and the copy in TCRdb shows in-frame clones only, minus some. This sample has about 140,000 clones; around 87% occur once, and the top ten carry about 13%. V lost 4 bases to trimming and J lost 5 bases; unmatched junction nucleotides: 3. Germline CDR1 is MGHRA and CDR2 is YSYEKL. This CDR3 region has 13 residues. This sample stems from a study of CD8+ T cells in alopecia areata. Treatment described: oral pan-JAK inhibitor, 5-10 mg twice daily.

The sample was CD8+ T cells sorted from blood, taken at week 4, from a patient treated with tofacitinib. This sequence was found in a human donor with alopecia areata. The genes are TRBV4-1 and TRBJ2-7; 9 bases align to TRBD1. The CDR3 here is CASSPGQGNEQYF. The CDR3 DNA sequence: TGCGCCAGCAGCCCGGGACAGGGTAACGAGCAGTACTTC.